These 32 T cell receptor beta chains share one sample of origin, sequenced in a study of long-term antiretroviral therapy in people with HIV. At survey level, the immunoSEQ assay was run in its v3.0 version. The protocol was immunoSEQ multiplex PCR, while the TCRdb copy is restricted to in-frame clones and leaves out a portion. Of approximately 11,000 clones listed, 80% to 90% are singletons. Sequencing used unsorted PBMCs, obtained 0.2 years before starting antiretroviral therapy. The receptor set was obtained from a woman in her thirties or forties with HIV.

The V call is TRBV30, the J call TRBJ1-2; unclear D gene. The germline V and J ends were trimmed by 0 bases and 0 bases, with 11 bases remaining between them. The germline gives CDR1 GTSNPN, CDR2 SVGIG (reference sequence). The CDR3 consists of 15 residues. CDR3 nucleotides: TGTGCCTGGAGTGTAGAAGCCTTAGCTAACTATGGCTACACCTTC. This translates into CAWSVEALANYGYTF. The full variable domain, with the rest looked up from reference TRBV30 and TRBJ1-2, is SQTIHQWPATLVQPVGSPLSLECTVEGTSNPNLYWYRQAAGRGLQLLFYSVGIGQISSEVPQNLSASRPQDRQFILSSKKLLLSDSGFYLCAWSVEALANYGYTFGSGTRLTVV.

The chain couples TRBV7-8 to TRBJ2-7; D may correspond to TRBD1 or TRBD2 (5 bases each). The CDR3 consists of 17 residues. Germline V gene sequence: CDR1 SGHVS, CDR2 FQNEAQ. V was pared by 0 bases and J by 5 bases, with 20 bases between. DNA of the CDR3: TGTGCCAGCAGCTTAGCGTCCTGGGGGATCCCGGAGCACGAGCAGTACTTC. Protein sequence: CASSLASWGIPEHEQYF.

The genes are TRBV25-1 and TRBJ1-1; no clear D. The germline CDR1 and CDR2 sequences are MGHDK and SYGVNS. The CDR3 length is 14 residues. V was clipped by 6 bases and J by 0 bases, with 11 bases between them. The CDR3 sequence is CASSQEIMNTEAFF. CDR3 coding DNA: TGTGCCAGCAGCCAGGAGATTATGAACACTGAAGCTTTCTTT.

The V gene is TRBV30, the J gene TRBJ2-1; TRBD1 matches 7 bases. Per the germline V gene, CDR1 is GTSNPN and CDR2 is SVGIG (reference sequence). V shed 0 bases, J shed 1 base, and the junction held 3 bases outside the gene matches. The CDR3 is 15 residues long. The CDR3 nucleotides are TGTGCCTGGAGTGTCGGGACAGCATCCTACAATGAGCAGTTCTTC. This encodes CAWSVGTASYNEQFF.

V usage is TRBV5-4 and J usage is TRBJ1-4; tentatively, D is TRBD1 (6 bases). There are 14 residues in the CDR3. Per the germline V gene, CDR1 is SGHNT and CDR2 is YYREEE (reference sequence). The V end was cut by 5 bases, the J end by 2 bases, with 10 bases between. CDR3 sequence: CASRRGGTNEKLFF. The CDR3 nucleotides read TGTGCCAGCAGGAGGGGGGGGACTAATGAAAAACTGTTTTTT.

V gene TRBV7-2 combines with J gene TRBJ1-3, with unresolved D. In germline, CDR1 is SGHTA, CDR2 FQGNSA. Deletions cut 3 bases from V and 8 bases from J, with 8 bases between. The CDR3 sequence is 12 residues long. CDR3 loop: CASSFLGDTIYF. The CDR3, as DNA: TGTGCCAGCAGCTTTCTTGGGGACACCATATATTTT.

J is TRBJ2-1 and V is TRBV6-5; the D is unclear. The V gene's germline CDR1 is MNHEY and CDR2 SVGAGI. The V end was cut by 0 bases, the J end by 1 base, with 7 bases between. The CDR3 loop spans 15 amino acids. The CDR3 DNA sequence: TGTGCCAGCAGTTACTCTAGAGGATCCTACAATGAGCAGTTCTTC. Translated, it gives CASSYSRGSYNEQFF.

This clone was seen only a few times. The V and J genes are TRBV7-9 and TRBJ1-6; D is unclear. V was shortened by 5 bases and J by 5 bases, with 4 bases between the two germline ends. CDR1 and CDR2 (germline): SEHNR, FQNEAQ (reference sequence). CDR3 size: 12 residues. The chain's CDR3 is CASSLNNSPLHF. CDR3 coding DNA: TGTGCCAGCAGCCTTAATAATTCACCCCTCCACTTT.

The table lists this clone with a count of one. The chain links TRBV7-2 to TRBJ1-6; tentatively, D is TRBD1 (6 bases). Trimming removed 1 base from V and 3 bases from J, with 10 bases in between. The CDR3 extends over 16 amino acids. Germline V gene sequence: CDR1 SGHTA, CDR2 FQGNSA. The CDR3 coding sequence is TGTGCCAGCAGCTTAGGACAGGAGTTCTATAATTCACCCCTCCACTTT. Amino acid sequence: CASSLGQEFYNSPLHF.

V usage is TRBV7-9 and J usage is TRBJ2-5, with 8 bases that match TRBD1. The CDR3 covers 14 residues. The J segment lost 3 bases and the V segment lost 5 bases, leaving 5 bases of the junction unmatched. The germline V gene encodes CDR1 SEHNR and CDR2 FQNEAQ (reference sequence). The CDR3: CASSKETGEETQYF. CDR3 DNA: TGTGCCAGCAGCAAAGAGACAGGGGAAGAGACCCAGTACTTC. Supplemented by reference TRBV7-9 and TRBJ2-5, the full variable domain reads DTGVSQNPRHKITKRGQNVTFRCDPISEHNRLYWYRQTLGQGPEFLTYFQNEAQLEKSRLLSDRFSAERPKGSFSTLEIQRTEQGDSAMYLCASSKETGEETQYFGPGTRLLVL.

This chain connects TRBV7-2 to TRBJ2-1, with TRBD2 matching over 7 bases. Germline lookup yields CDR1 SGHTA and CDR2 FQGNSA. V lost 3 bases to trimming and J lost 0 bases; unmatched junction nucleotides: 2. This CDR3 spans 15 amino acids. The CDR3 bases are TGTGCCAGCAGCTTGGGCGGGGGCTCCTACAATGAGCAGTTCTTC. Its protein is CASSLGGGSYNEQFF.

This clone showed up just once. V usage is TRBV11-3 and J usage is TRBJ1-1; D uncertain. The CDR3 has 14 amino acids. V shed 1 base and J shed 1 base, with 7 bases lying between them. Germline V gene lookup returns CDR1 SGHNT and CDR2 YENEEA. In DNA form, the CDR3 reads TGTGCCAGCAGCTTAGGGGGTGGGAACACTGAAGCTTTCTTT. This gives the protein CASSLGGGNTEAFF.

The rearrangement uses TRBV4-3 and TRBJ2-2; D is possibly TRBD1 (6 bases). Trimming took off 0 bases at V and 7 bases at J, with 12 bases between the two ends. In germline, CDR1 is LGHNA, CDR2 YSLEER. The CDR3 covers 15 residues. The CDR3 here is CASSQEGAGGGELFF. In DNA form, the CDR3 reads TGCGCCAGCAGCCAAGAGGGGGCTGGGGGCGGGGAGCTGTTTTTT.

This chain links TRBV9 with TRBJ2-5; weak D call: TRBD2 (6 bases). The V end was cut by 4 bases, the J end by 2 bases, with 12 bases between. The germline gives CDR1 SGDLS, CDR2 YYNGEE. The CDR3 totals 14 residues. DNA of the CDR3: TGTGCCAGCAGCCTGGGACTCGCTCAAGAGACCCAGTACTTC. Translated, it gives CASSLGLAQETQYF.

This clone occurred once. The chain is built from TRBV4-3 and TRBJ2-1; D not certain. The CDR3 loop spans 11 amino acids. With 1 base removed from V and 9 bases from J, the gap between germline ends came to 4 bases. Looked up from germline, CDR1 is LGHNA and CDR2 is YSLEER. CDR3 region: CASSQAAEQFF. CDR3 nucleotides: TGCGCCAGCAGCCAAGCAGCTGAGCAGTTCTTC.

V gene TRBV6-5 combines with J gene TRBJ1-1; unclear D gene. V was pared by 2 bases and J by 6 bases, with 13 bases between. The CDR3 runs to 14 residues. From germline, CDR1 is MNHEY and CDR2 SVGAGI. The CDR3 bases are TGTGCCAGCAGTTACGATGGAGGGAAGCCTGAAGCTTTCTTT. Translating it yields CASSYDGGKPEAFF.

The V and J genes are TRBV9 and TRBJ1-1, with D maybe TRBD1 (6 bases). The germline CDR1 and CDR2 sequences are SGDLS and YYNGEE. Trimming stripped 3 bases from V and 12 bases from J, with 18 bases between. This CDR3 comprises 13 residues. This chain's CDR3 is CASSEWDEGETFF. DNA of the CDR3: TGTGCCAGCAGCGAATGGGACGAGGGGGAAACTTTCTTT. Full variable domain (outside the CDR3, taken from reference TRBV9 and TRBJ1-1): DSGVTQTPKHLITATGQRVTLRCSPRSGDLSVYWYQQSLDQGLQFLIQYYNGEERAKGNILERFSAQQFPDLHSELNLSSLELGDSALYFCASSEWDEGETFFGQGTRLTVV.

The V and J genes are TRBV18 and TRBJ2-5; no reliable D call. The V gene's germline CDR1 is KGHSH and CDR2 LQKENI. This CDR3 has 13 amino acids. V shed 2 bases and J shed 3 bases, with 7 bases lying between them. The CDR3 spells CASSPNRKETQYF. CDR3 DNA sequence: TGTGCCAGCTCACCAAACCGGAAAGAGACCCAGTACTTC. Full variable domain (rest looked up from reference TRBV18 and TRBJ2-5): NAGVMQNPRHLVRRRGQEARLRCSPMKGHSHVYWYRQLPEEGLKFMVYLQKENIIDESGMPKERFSAEFPKEGPSILRIQQVVRGDSAAYFCASSPNRKETQYFGPGTRLLVL.

This clone appeared once. V usage is TRBV5-1 and J usage is TRBJ1-2; D is unresolved. This CDR3 contains 15 residues. With 4 bases removed from V and 0 bases from J, the gap between germline ends came to 13 bases. Per the germline V gene, CDR1 is SGHRS and CDR2 is YFSETQ. CDR3 bases: TGCGCCAGCAGCCCGGAGGGCCAAGCTAACTATGGCTACACCTTC. Its protein product is CASSPEGQANYGYTF.

The chain employs TRBV6-5 and TRBJ1-6; 9 positions match TRBD1. CDR1 and CDR2 from the germline V gene are MNHEY and SVGAGI. The CDR3 is made up of 15 amino acids. J gave up 8 bases and V 2 bases, and 4 bases lay outside the gene matches. The chain's CDR3 is CASSYTDRGHSPLHF. In DNA, the CDR3 is TGTGCCAGCAGTTACACGGACAGGGGACATTCACCCCTCCACTTT.

V and J are TRBV6-5 and TRBJ1-1, with D possibly TRBD1 on 6 matching bases. The V end lost 5 bases, the J end lost 4 bases, and 14 bases lay between the germline ends. The CDR3 consists of 14 residues. Germline CDR1 is MNHEY and CDR2 is SVGAGI. Written as DNA, the CDR3 is TGTGCCAGCAGTCGAACAGGGAGAGGCACTGAAGCTTTCTTT. It codes for CASSRTGRGTEAFF.

The chain recombines TRBV19 with TRBJ1-5; TRBD1 agrees at 8 bases. Germline V gene sequence: CDR1 LNHDA, CDR2 SQIVND (reference sequence). V gave up 5 bases and J gave up 4 bases; unmatched junction bases: 1. This CDR3 is 13 amino acids long. The CDR3 loop reads CASSRQGNQPQHF. CDR3 DNA sequence: TGTGCCAGTAGTCGACAGGGGAATCAGCCCCAGCATTTT.

The chain is built from TRBV6-6 and TRBJ1-5; perhaps TRBD1 as D (5 bases). Germline CDR1 is MNHNY and CDR2 is SVGAGI (reference sequence). There are 16 residues in the CDR3. V was trimmed by 2 bases and J by 0 bases, leaving 11 bases between them. In nucleotides, the CDR3 is TGTGCCAGCAGTTACGAGGGTGGGGGTAGCAATCAGCCCCAGCATTTT. Translated: CASSYEGGGSNQPQHF.

J is TRBJ2-7 and V is TRBV4-3; either TRBD1 or TRBD2 may supply D (5 bases each). The CDR3 extends over 17 amino acids. Looked up from germline, CDR1 is LGHNA and CDR2 is YSLEER. The V gene lost 2 bases and the J gene lost 3 bases, with 20 bases spanning the gap. The CDR3 region is CASSQYPGTSKGYEQYF. The CDR3 DNA reads as TGCGCCAGCAGCCAATACCCCGGGACCTCGAAGGGCTACGAGCAGTACTTC.

The CDR3 loop is CASKGLAGVGEQFF. CDR3 nucleotide sequence: TGTGCCAGTAAGGGACTAGCGGGGGTCGGTGAGCAGTTCTTC. The chain combines TRBV19 with TRBJ2-1; 14 bases agree with TRBD2. CDR1 is LNHDA and CDR2 is SQIVND in the germline V gene (reference sequence). The CDR3 runs to 14 residues. The V and J ends lost 7 bases and 9 bases, in that order; junction bases with no gene match: 5.

This rearrangement joins TRBV6-4 to TRBJ1-5, with TRBD1 as a possible D gene (5 bases). Trimming cost V 2 bases and J 7 bases, with 12 bases left between them. This CDR3 has 14 residues. Germline V gene lookup returns CDR1 MRHNA and CDR2 SNTAGT. The CDR3 region is CASSDGRGKQPQHF. For the CDR3, the DNA is TGTGCCAGCAGTGACGGGAGGGGAAAGCAGCCCCAGCATTTT.

CDR3 loop: CASSPGVAGDTYEQYF. CDR3 nucleotides: TGTGCCAGCTCACCAGGTGTAGCGGGGGACACCTACGAGCAGTACTTC. The chain links TRBV18 to TRBJ2-7, with TRBD2 matching 9 bases. V trimming: 2 bases; J trimming: 2 bases; junction bases outside the gene matches: 7. The V gene's germline CDR1 is KGHSH and CDR2 LQKENI. The CDR3 is made up of 16 amino acids.

This clone occurred a few times. The chain carries TRBV27 and TRBJ2-7, with a weak D call TRBD1 (5 bases). Between the trimmed V and J ends, which lost 9 bases and 4 bases, there was a span of 16 bases. The CDR3 runs to 13 residues. CDR1 and CDR2 (germline): MNHEY, SMNVEV (reference sequence). CDR3 sequence (DNA): TGTGCCAGTGCAGGGCTTCTAGGGTACGAGCAGTACTTC. Residues: CASAGLLGYEQYF.

The chain couples TRBV6-5 to TRBJ1-1, with D perhaps matching TRBD1 (5 bases). Trimming cost V 0 bases and J 2 bases, with 10 bases left between them. Per the germline V gene, CDR1 is MNHEY and CDR2 is SVGAGI. The CDR3 contains 15 residues. CDR3: CASSYSGTTNTEAFF. In nucleotides, the CDR3 is TGTGCCAGCAGTTACTCCGGGACCACAAACACTGAAGCTTTCTTT.

V usage is TRBV12-5 and J usage is TRBJ2-3; D possibly corresponds to TRBD1 (6 bases). The V end lost 0 bases, the J end lost 3 bases, and 22 bases lay between the germline ends. The CDR3 has 19 residues. CDR1 and CDR2 (germline): LGHNT, FRNRAP. DNA of the CDR3: TGTGCTAGTGGTTTGGTAGTAGTAGTAAGGGGGATAGGAACAGATACGCAGTATTTT. Translating it yields CASGLVVVVRGIGTDTQYF.

V usage is TRBV18 and J usage is TRBJ1-6, with TRBD1 as a possible D gene (6 bases). The CDR3 covers 13 residues. Between the trimmed V and J ends, which lost 2 bases and 7 bases, there was a span of 6 bases. Germline-derived CDR1 and CDR2 are KGHSH and LQKENI. DNA for the CDR3: TGTGCCAGCTCACCAGGGACAAATTCACCCCTCCACTTT. It codes for CASSPGTNSPLHF.

The rearrangement joins TRBV12-2 to TRBJ1-1; the table's D call of TRBD1 was not tested on the DNA. TRBV12-2 is marked as a pseudogene. CDR3 length: 15 residues. CDR3 bases: TGTGCAAGTCGCTACTTAGTAGGGGTGAACACTGAAGCTTTCTTT. Its protein is CASRYLVGVNTEAFF.